This T cell receptor (beta chain) was identified during a study of read filtering for tumor transcriptome and immune sequencing. Study at large: Patients were approximately 17 male and approximately 14 female, mean age 65.9 years, range about 47 to 85. Whole-transcriptome libraries were prepared after DNase treatment.

Trimming removed 5 bases from V and 2 bases from J, with 12 bases in between. Looked up from germline, CDR1 is SGHAT and CDR2 is FQDESV (reference sequence). This CDR3 region has 14 residues. Notes on this clonotype: This likely came from a read error, as a far larger clone is one base away.

The library was built from around 380 ng RNA with molecular barcoded adaptors for alpha/delta and beta/gamma chains. TCRdb re-derived calls from the reads in MiXCR, one entry per CDR3 protein. The sample includes 20,000 or so distinct CDR3 sequences, 22% seen only once; the top ten take around 24%. What was sequenced was a population of CD138-negative cells sorted from bone marrow. The TCR was taken from a donor aged 40 or over with multiple myeloma. V is TRBV11-1 and J is TRBJ1-1; the D is unclear. CDR3 coding DNA: TGTGCCAGCAGCCCTCTAAGGAGAAACACTGAAGCTTTCTTT. Translating it yields CASSPLRRNTEAFF.